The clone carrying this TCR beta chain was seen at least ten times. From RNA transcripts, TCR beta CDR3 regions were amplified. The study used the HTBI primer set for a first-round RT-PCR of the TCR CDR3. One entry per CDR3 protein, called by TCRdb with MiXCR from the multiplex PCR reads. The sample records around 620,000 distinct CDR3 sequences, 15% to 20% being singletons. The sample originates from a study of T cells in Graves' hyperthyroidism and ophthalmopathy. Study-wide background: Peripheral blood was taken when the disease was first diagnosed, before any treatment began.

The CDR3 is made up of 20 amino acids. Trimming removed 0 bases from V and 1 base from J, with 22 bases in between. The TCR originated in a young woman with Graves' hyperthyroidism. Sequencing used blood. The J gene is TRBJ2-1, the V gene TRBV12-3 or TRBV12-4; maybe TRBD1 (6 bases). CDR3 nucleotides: TGTGCCAGCAGTTTAGCGTTAAACACCCGTCACAGGGAGTCCTACAATGAGCAGTTCTTC. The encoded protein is CASSLALNTRHRESYNEQFF.